This is a list of T cell receptor beta chains from one sample in a study of cytomegalovirus exposure and HLA in healthy donors. The table came from immunoSEQ multiplex PCR; TCRdb's copy has only in-frame clones and leaves some out. The table shows some 140,000 clones, with about 86% occurring only once. The specimen sequenced was PBMCs. The receptors originated from a human donor in good health. The CDR3 runs from the conserved cysteine through the conserved F or W. A D gene is named only where the DNA matches it firmly. Clone sizes are given selectively: once, few, many, or a class where the clone is expanded.

TRBV5-1	NA	TRBD2	TRBJ2-7	TGCGCCAGCAGCTTGATAGCGGGACCCTACGAGCAGTACTTC	CASSLIAGPYEQYF
TRBV28	NA	NA	TRBJ1-5	TGTGCCAGCAGCTCTGCAAAGCGGGACATCAGCAATCAGCCCCAGCATTTT	CASSSAKRDISNQPQHF
TRBV9	NA	TRBD2	TRBJ2-1	TGTGCCAGCAGCCCCCCCCCGGGACTAGCGGGTAAGCAGTTCTTC	CASSPPPGLAGKQFF
TRBV7-9	NA	TRBD1	TRBJ2-7	TGTGCCAGCAGCTTAATACCGACAGGGGTCTACTCCTACGAGCAGTACTTC	CASSLIPTGVYSYEQYF
TRBV19	few	NA	TRBJ1-2	TGTGCCAGTAGGGCAGCTAACTATGGCTACACCTTC	CASRAANYGYTF
TRBV29-1	NA	NA	TRBJ1-2	TGCAGCGTTGTCTCCCCTCGGGATGGCTACACCTTC	CSVVSPRDGYTF
TRBV14	NA	NA	TRBJ2-5	TGTGCCAGCAGCCAATGGACAGCTAAAGAGACCCAGTACTTC	CASSQWTAKETQYF
TRBV14	NA	NA	TRBJ2-1	TGTGCCAGCAGCCATTTCACGACAGAGAGCTCCTACAATGAGCAGTTCTTC	CASSHFTTESSYNEQFF
TRBV29-1	NA	NA	TRBJ2-1	TGCAGCGCCCACCAGGGGTTTAACTCCTACAATGAGCAGTTCTTC	CSAHQGFNSYNEQFF
TRBV19	NA	NA	TRBJ2-7	TGTGCCAGTAGAACGATTCACACGCTTACCTACGAGCAGTACTTC	CASRTIHTLTYEQYF
TRBV6-5	NA	NA	TRBJ2-7	TGTGCCAGCACCAACCCCCAGGGGACCTACGAGCAGTACTTC	CASTNPQGTYEQYF
TRBV27	NA	NA	TRBJ1-1	TGTGCCAGCCGGGAGGGGGTTGGGAACACTGAAGCTTTCTTT	CASREGVGNTEAFF
TRBV28	NA	TRBD2	TRBJ2-7	TGTGCCAGCAGTTCCTGGACTAGCGGGAAGAAAGAGCAGTACTTC	CASSSWTSGKKEQYF
TRBV2	NA	NA	TRBJ2-4	TGTGCCAGCAGAGGCTTCGCGGGGTCCGACATTCAGTACTTC	CASRGFAGSDIQYF
TRBV19	NA	NA	TRBJ1-1	TGTGCCAGTGGACAGCGGAACACTGAAGCTTTCTTT	CASGQRNTEAFF
TRBV19	NA	NA	TRBJ2-2	TGTGCCAGTAGAGTAAGAGGAGGGAACACCGGGGAGCTGTTTTTT	CASRVRGGNTGELFF
TRBV29-1	NA	NA	TRBJ1-1	TGCAGCGTCGCAGCAGGGCTTGGGAACACTGAAGCTTTCTTT	CSVAAGLGNTEAFF
TRBV20-1	NA	NA	TRBJ2-7	TGCAGTGCTAGACAGGCCAACGAGCAGTACTTC	CSARQANEQYF
TRBV6-5	once	TRBD1	TRBJ1-1	TGTGCCAGCAGGAGACACAGGGGCTCTGAAGCTTTCTTT	CASRRHRGSEAFF
TRBV19	once	TRBD2	TRBJ2-1	TGTGCCAGTAGTCCAGAGGGACTAGCGGGAATCAGCTCCTACAATGAGCAGTTCTTC	CASSPEGLAGISSYNEQFF
TRBV20-1	NA	NA	TRBJ1-4	TGCAGTGCTACCGAGAATGAAAAACTGTTTTTT	CSATENEKLFF
TRBV5-6	many	NA	TRBJ1-4	TGTGCCAGCAGCTTCTCAGGGACAACTAATGAAAAACTGTTTTTT	CASSFSGTTNEKLFF
TRBV6-5	NA	NA	TRBJ1-2	TGTGCCACCTCACCCCAGGGGTTGGGGGTCTATGGCTACACCTTC	CATSPQGLGVYGYTF
TRBV7-2	NA	NA	TRBJ2-7	TGTGCCAGCAGTGTTTCGGGATACTACGAGCAGTACTTC	CASSVSGYYEQYF
TRBV5-1	NA	TRBD1	TRBJ1-2	TGCGCCAGCAGCTCGCGGACAGGGATCAACTATGGCTACACCTTC	CASSSRTGINYGYTF
TRBV7-2	NA	NA	TRBJ1-4	TGTGCCAGCAGCTCATCCCCCACAGAGGAGGTGTTTTTT	CASSSSPTEEVFF
TRBV7-9	NA	NA	TRBJ1-2	TGTGCCAGCAGCTCCGATTTCCGGACACCCAATAACTATGGCTACACCTTC	CASSSDFRTPNNYGYTF
TRBV7-9	NA	TRBD1	TRBJ2-7	TGTGCCAGCAGCTTAGGTCCCACAGGGGGCTCCTACGAGCAGTACTTC	CASSLGPTGGSYEQYF